Presented here are 14 T cell receptor beta chains from one specimen sequenced in a study of vaccination effects on CD4 cells after COVID-19. Antigen-specific CD4+ T cells expanded by the ViraFEST assay with viral peptide pools were then sequenced. Following culture for roughly 10 days, CD4+ T cells were isolated. Everyone in the study got two shots of either the BNT162b2 or mRNA-1273 vaccine. These TCRs are of unknown antigen specificity. Profiling relied on immunoSEQ multiplex PCR, and the TCRdb table lists in-frame clones only, not all of them. The table has some 30,000 clones, 80% seen once. The sample here was CD4+ T cells from PBMCs cultured with SARS-CoV-2 spike peptides, taken after COVID-19 vaccination. These receptors all stem from a human donor who received a COVID-19 vaccine. Some clones in this sample may be carry-over from other donors' samples.

The chain carries TRBV5-1 and TRBJ2-2, with D unresolved. The CDR3 extends over 15 amino acids. CDR1 and CDR2 (germline): SGHRS, YFSETQ. Trimming pared 0 bases from V and 7 bases from J, leaving 13 bases between. The CDR3, as DNA: TGCGCCAGCAGCTTGGCCATTAACGGTGGCGGGGAGCTGTTTTTT. It specifies CASSLAINGGGELFF.

J is TRBJ1-3 and V is TRBV4-1; perhaps TRBD1 as D (6 bases). V lost 1 base and J 4 bases, leaving 17 bases between the germline ends. This CDR3 has 17 residues. CDR1 is MGHRA, CDR2 YSYEKL, per germline. CDR3: CASSQVGRGREGNTIYF. As DNA, the CDR3 is TGCGCCAGCAGCCAAGTGGGACGGGGGCGGGAGGGAAACACCATATATTTT.

The chain links TRBV12-3 or TRBV12-4 to TRBJ1-1; tentatively, D is TRBD1 (5 bases). The CDR3 runs to 13 residues. V dropped 3 bases and J dropped 6 bases, with 11 bases sitting between them. Here the CDR3 DNA reads TGTGCCAGCAGTTTGTACGAGACAGCTGAAGCTTTCTTT. It translates to CASSLYETAEAFF.

The chain combines TRBV3-1 (or the pseudogene TRBV3-2) with TRBJ1-2; possible D gene TRBD1, 5 bases. CDR1 and CDR2 from the germline V gene are LGHDT and YNNKEL (reference sequence). With 4 bases removed from V and 6 bases from J, the gap between germline ends came to 21 bases. The CDR3 loop spans 16 amino acids. CDR3 DNA sequence: TGTGCCAGCAGCCCGGTGGGGAGGGGCGAAATAAATGGCTACACCTTC. Translating gives CASSPVGRGEINGYTF.

This chain connects TRBV6-4 to TRBJ2-2; no clear D. Trimming removed 2 bases at V and 2 bases at J, with 3 bases between. CDR3 length: 13 residues. From germline, CDR1 is MRHNA and CDR2 SNTAGT. CDR3 bases: TGTGCCAGCAGTGACAGAAACACCGGGGAGCTGTTTTTT. Protein: CASSDRNTGELFF.

This sequence joins TRBV5-6 and TRBJ2-5; 7 bases line up with TRBD1. Looked up from germline, CDR1 is SGHDT and CDR2 is YYEEEE. The CDR3 sequence is 15 residues long. V trimming: 4 bases; J trimming: 2 bases; junction bases outside the gene matches: 8. CDR3 residues: CASSNFDRDQETQYF. The CDR3 DNA reads TGTGCCAGCAGCAACTTCGACAGGGATCAAGAGACCCAGTACTTC. Variable domain in full (rest from reference TRBV5-6 and TRBJ2-5): DAGVTQSPTHLIKTRGQQVTLRCSPKSGHDTVSWYQQALGQGPQFIFQYYEEEERQRGNFPDRFSGHQFPNYSSELNVNALLLGDSALYLCASSNFDRDQETQYFGPGTRLLVL.

This clone was seen a handful of times. This chain joins TRBV20-1 and TRBJ1-1, with unresolved D. CDR3 length: 11 residues. V lost 4 bases to trimming and J lost 7 bases, with 10 bases between them. Per the germline V gene, CDR1 is DFQATT and CDR2 is SNEGSKA (reference sequence). This CDR3 is CSATRQIEAFF. The CDR3 region has the DNA TGCAGTGCTACCAGGCAGATTGAAGCTTTCTTT.

The rearrangement joins TRBV4-1 to TRBJ1-4, with TRBD1 identical over 9 bases. J gave up 8 bases and V 2 bases, and 6 bases lay outside the gene matches. This CDR3 is built from 15 residues. In germline, CDR1 is MGHRA, CDR2 YSYEKL. The CDR3: CASSQWGTGKEKLFF. In nucleotides, the CDR3 is TGCGCCAGCAGCCAATGGGGGACAGGGAAGGAAAAACTGTTTTTT.

This rearrangement joins TRBV4-1 to TRBJ1-2, with no clear D. CDR1 is MGHRA, CDR2 YSYEKL, per germline. The CDR3 runs to 15 residues. V lost 1 base, J lost 4 bases, and 13 bases lay in between. As DNA, the CDR3 is TGCGCCAGCAGCCAAGTTCCGGCGGCGCCCTATGGCTACACCTTC. Protein product: CASSQVPAAPYGYTF.

The chain combines TRBV9 with TRBJ2-1, with 9 bases lining up with TRBD2. With V trimmed by 0 bases and J by 2 bases, 18 bases remained unmatched. This CDR3 is 21 amino acids long. Per germline, CDR1 SGDLS and CDR2 YYNGEE. Here the CDR3 reads CASSVGVWSGGGARAYNEQFF. Here the CDR3 DNA reads TGTGCCAGCAGCGTAGGGGTTTGGTCGGGCGGGGGGGCCAGGGCCTACAATGAGCAGTTCTTC.

The rearrangement uses TRBV14 and TRBJ1-3; TRBD1 aligns across 9 bases. V shed 2 bases and J 4 bases; nucleotides not matched to a gene: 9. This CDR3 is built from 17 residues. Germline lookup yields CDR1 SGHDN and CDR2 FVKESK. The CDR3 here is CASSQIPGQGSGNTIYF. The CDR3 nucleotides read TGTGCCAGCAGCCAAATACCGGGACAGGGCTCAGGAAACACCATATATTTT.

V usage is TRBV7-9 and J usage is TRBJ2-7, with 12 bases identical to TRBD1. CDR1 is SEHNR, CDR2 FQNEAQ, per germline (reference sequence). This CDR3 is built from 15 residues. V was pared by 2 bases and J by 5 bases, with 4 bases of the junction left unmatched. CDR3 sequence (DNA): TGTGCCAGCAGCTTATACGGGACAGGGGGCGACGAGCAGTACGTC. This translates into CASSLYGTGGDEQYV.

The gene calls are TRBV6-5 and TRBJ1-1; D is possibly TRBD1 (6 bases). The V end lost 6 bases, the J end lost 5 bases, and 10 bases lay between the germline ends. Per the germline V gene, CDR1 is MNHEY and CDR2 is SVGAGI. The length of the CDR3 is 12 residues. CDR3 loop: CASRRGQTEAFF. CDR3 sequence (DNA): TGTGCCAGCAGACGCGGACAGACTGAAGCTTTCTTT.

The chain couples TRBV5-1 to TRBJ1-4, with a possible D match to TRBD1 (5 bases). Trimming pared 2 bases from V and 7 bases from J, leaving 18 bases between. CDR3 size: 16 residues. Germline V CDR1 and CDR2: SGHRS, YFSETQ. CDR3 in DNA: TGCGCCAGCAGCTTCGGGGAAGCAGGGTCCGGTGAAAAACTGTTTTTT. It yields the protein CASSFGEAGSGEKLFF.